The present TCR beta chain was sequenced within a study of control samples from healthy donors and cancer patients. Clones were read by immunoSEQ multiplex PCR, and TCRdb kept only the in-frame ones, dropping some. The sample carries more than 95,000 clones, 80% to 90% recorded once. The CDR3 has 14 amino acids. The germline V gene encodes CDR1 MNHEY and CDR2 SMNVEV (reference sequence). Trimming took 4 bases from V and 0 from J, leaving 7 bases between them. What was sequenced was PBMCs. The rearrangement uses TRBV27 and TRBJ1-5; D may be TRBD1 (5 bases). The TCR comes from a woman between 45 and 65 years old with colorectal cancer. CDR3 coding DNA: TGTGCCAGCAGTTCCAGGGTTAGCAATCAGCCCCAGCATTTT. Protein sequence: CASSSRVSNQPQHF.